This T cell receptor (beta chain) is from a study of tumor and adjacent non-tumor tissue in lung cancer. A remark on this clonotype: One end of the junction is discordant with germline, which a read error may explain.

RNA was extracted from bulk tissue without any cell sorting. The normal lung tissue was taken more than 3 cm from the tumor edge. Germline V lookup: CDR1 MDHEN, CDR2 SYDVKM. The CDR3 contains 17 residues. The library came from three nested PCR rounds adapted from ARM-PCR protocols. TCRdb processed the multiplex PCR reads anew with MiXCR; each CDR3 protein has one entry. This sample has 90,000 to 100,000 distinct CDR3 sequences, with about 80% found just once. The receptor was derived from a man aged 60-69 years with small cell lung cancer. The V call is TRBV28, the J call TRBJ2-1; D is possibly TRBD1 (6 bases). Sequenced material: distant non-tumor lung tissue. CDR3 protein: CASTPAGTPNSYNKQFF. For the CDR3, the DNA is TGTGCCAGCACCCCTGCCGGGACACCGAACTCCTACAATAAGCAGTTCTTC.